A single sample gave rise to the 27 T cell receptor beta chains below, sequenced in a study of T cells expressing NK-cell markers. TCRdb reanalyzed the 5' RACE reads, giving one entry per CDR3 protein sequence and no DNA. The sample has approximately 440,000 distinct CDR3 sequences; the top ten hold roughly 1.4%. Sequencing was carried out using blood T cells: a sorted CD56 or NKG2C T cell subset, CD4+ or CD8+ T cells, or bulk PBMC T cells (not recorded which). These receptors all come from a woman in her forties or fifties in good health.

The rearrangement links TRBV27 to TRBJ2-1; TCRdb designates TRBD2, a call that cannot be tested without DNA. This CDR3 has 16 amino acids. In germline, CDR1 is MNHEY, CDR2 SMNVEV (reference sequence). The CDR3 loop reads CASSPPGLAGYNEQFF.

CDR3 sequence reads: CSAREGRISEAFF. The rearrangement joins TRBV20-1 to TRBJ1-1. CDR1 and CDR2 (germline): DFQATT, SNEGSKA (reference sequence). CDR3 length equals 13 residues.

This chain links TRBV20-1 with TRBJ1-4. Germline CDR1 reads DFQATT; CDR2 reads SNEGSKA (reference sequence). The CDR3 contains 13 residues. The CDR3 sequence is CSASLGVREKLFF.

The J gene is TRBJ2-1, the V gene TRBV19; no DNA is available, so the TRBD2 call from TCRdb remains unchecked. Germline CDR1 reads LNHDA; CDR2 reads SQIVND (reference sequence). There are 15 residues in the CDR3. The CDR3 sequence: CASSKASGRVNEQFF. The variable domain in full, with the rest retrieved from reference TRBV19 and TRBJ2-1, is DGGITQSPKYLFRKEGQNVTLSCEQNLNHDAMYWYRQDPGQGLRLIYYSQIVNDFQKGDIAEGYSVSREKKESFPLTVTSAQKNPTAFYLCASSKASGRVNEQFFGPGTRLTVL.

The chain joins TRBV24-1 to TRBJ2-1; the D call from TCRdb, TRBD1, cannot be confirmed without DNA. Germline CDR1 is KGHDR and CDR2 is SFDVKD. This CDR3 region has 16 residues. The CDR3 region is CATSDPWRTGDNEQFF.

This sequence joins TRBV20-1 and TRBJ2-1. Germline V CDR1 and CDR2: DFQATT, SNEGSKA (reference sequence). This CDR3 region has 14 residues. The CDR3 sequence is CSATFGSRDNEQFF.

This chain's CDR3 is CASSVYWVANTGELFF. This sequence joins TRBV9 and TRBJ2-2. This CDR3 spans 16 amino acids. CDR1 and CDR2 (germline): SGDLS, YYNGEE.

The V call is TRBV29-1, the J call TRBJ2-3; TCRdb names TRBD2, which stays unverified in the absence of DNA. The CDR3 runs to 13 residues. Germline V CDR1 and CDR2: SQVTM, ANQGSEA. The CDR3 loop is CSVRREGGDTQYF.

The CDR3 sequence: CASRMGSALAKNIQYF. V is TRBV12-3 or TRBV12-4 and J is TRBJ2-4. The CDR3 totals 16 residues.

This chain links TRBV4-2 with TRBJ1-4; the D gene TCRdb calls, TRBD1, cannot be checked with no DNA. CDR1 LGHNA and CDR2 YNFKEQ come from the germline V gene. The CDR3 runs 14 residues. CDR3 loop: CASRPGTGGEKLFF.

The chain employs TRBV10-2 and TRBJ2-7; TCRdb's assignment of TRBD1 cannot be checked, as there is no DNA. The CDR3 consists of 12 residues. The germline gives CDR1 WSHSY, CDR2 SAAADI. The CDR3 spells CASNGHPGEQYF.

The genes are TRBV6-1 and TRBJ2-1; TCRdb gives TRBD1 as the D gene, but with no DNA this cannot be confirmed. CDR1 MNHNS and CDR2 SASEGT come from the germline V gene. The CDR3 spans 11 residues. CDR3: CATTTQGEQFF.

The V call is TRBV5-1, the J call TRBJ2-6; TCRdb indicates TRBD1, and absent DNA this call remains unverified. There are 20 residues in the CDR3. The germline V gene has CDR1 SGHRS and CDR2 YFSETQ. The CDR3 reads CASSIGGTVPTHSGANVLTF.

This rearrangement joins TRBV20-1 to TRBJ2-1; the D gene TCRdb calls, TRBD2, cannot be checked with no DNA. The CDR3 has 13 amino acids. The germline CDR1 and CDR2 sequences are DFQATT and SNEGSKA (reference sequence). The CDR3 here is CSARGGGRSEQFF.

The chain employs TRBV28 and TRBJ2-3. Germline values: CDR1 MDHEN, CDR2 SYDVKM. There are 13 residues in the CDR3. CDR3 sequence: CASLNRNTDTQYF.

The chain has TRBV11-2 and TRBJ2-7; TCRdb calls TRBD2, which cannot be checked without DNA. The CDR3 extends over 15 amino acids. CDR1 and CDR2 from the germline V gene are SGHAT and FQNNGV. The CDR3 region is CASSATSGGDYEQYF.

The chain is built from TRBV5-1 and TRBJ1-1. Germline lookup yields CDR1 SGHRS and CDR2 YFSETQ. The length of the CDR3 is 14 residues. This CDR3 is CASSGGWSYTEAFF.

This CDR3 is CAISLAIGEQFF. The chain recombines TRBV10-3 with TRBJ2-1; TCRdb's D call, TRBD2, is unchecked because there is no DNA. Germline CDR1 ENHRY, CDR2 SYGVKD. The CDR3 has 12 amino acids.

This chain joins TRBV28 and TRBJ2-7. The CDR3 spans 13 residues. In germline, CDR1 is MDHEN, CDR2 SYDVKM. CDR3 sequence: CASSIDSSYEQYF.

The chain uses TRBV7-8 and TRBJ2-3; TCRdb lists TRBD2, though no DNA is available to test this call. Germline loops: CDR1 SGHVS, CDR2 FQNEAQ. The CDR3 contains 14 residues. The CDR3 is CASSQTSGKDTQYF.

The chain uses TRBV24-1 and TRBJ2-7; TCRdb designates TRBD1, a call that cannot be tested without DNA. This CDR3 spans 13 amino acids. Germline-derived CDR1 and CDR2 are KGHDR and SFDVKD. This CDR3 is CATSRAGNYEQYF.

The chain is built from TRBV19 and TRBJ2-2; as DNA is missing, the TRBD1 call by TCRdb cannot be tested. The CDR3 contains 14 residues. Per germline, CDR1 LNHDA and CDR2 SQIVND (reference sequence). CDR3 sequence reads: CASSIYYGNGELFF. Variable domain in full (rest from reference TRBV19 and TRBJ2-2): DGGITQSPKYLFRKEGQNVTLSCEQNLNHDAMYWYRQDPGQGLRLIYYSQIVNDFQKGDIAEGYSVSREKKESFPLTVTSAQKNPTAFYLCASSIYYGNGELFFGEGSRLTVL.

The rearrangement uses TRBV12-5 and TRBJ2-1; TCRdb's D call, TRBD2, is unchecked because there is no DNA. This CDR3 has 14 residues. Germline CDR1 is LGHNT and CDR2 is FRNRAP. This CDR3 reads CASGLSGRTDEQFF.

The V and J genes are TRBV6-5 and TRBJ1-1. CDR3 length: 16 amino acids. From germline, CDR1 is MNHEY and CDR2 SVGAGI. The CDR3 loop is CASSYGIGQLYTEAFF.

The rearrangement joins TRBV6-6 to TRBJ1-2; the TCRdb call, TRBD1, lacks DNA for checking. CDR1 MNHNY and CDR2 SVGAGI come from the germline V gene (reference sequence). The CDR3 is 16 amino acids. The CDR3 here is CASSYSGQGLSYGYTF.

The V call is TRBV27, the J call TRBJ2-1; TCRdb lists TRBD1, though no DNA is available to test this call. Germline values: CDR1 MNHEY, CDR2 SMNVEV (reference sequence). This CDR3 has 14 residues. CDR3 region: CASSFTPPYNEQFF.

The rearrangement links TRBV12-3 or TRBV12-4 to TRBJ1-5. The CDR3 runs 13 residues. This CDR3 is CASNHGLNQPQHF.